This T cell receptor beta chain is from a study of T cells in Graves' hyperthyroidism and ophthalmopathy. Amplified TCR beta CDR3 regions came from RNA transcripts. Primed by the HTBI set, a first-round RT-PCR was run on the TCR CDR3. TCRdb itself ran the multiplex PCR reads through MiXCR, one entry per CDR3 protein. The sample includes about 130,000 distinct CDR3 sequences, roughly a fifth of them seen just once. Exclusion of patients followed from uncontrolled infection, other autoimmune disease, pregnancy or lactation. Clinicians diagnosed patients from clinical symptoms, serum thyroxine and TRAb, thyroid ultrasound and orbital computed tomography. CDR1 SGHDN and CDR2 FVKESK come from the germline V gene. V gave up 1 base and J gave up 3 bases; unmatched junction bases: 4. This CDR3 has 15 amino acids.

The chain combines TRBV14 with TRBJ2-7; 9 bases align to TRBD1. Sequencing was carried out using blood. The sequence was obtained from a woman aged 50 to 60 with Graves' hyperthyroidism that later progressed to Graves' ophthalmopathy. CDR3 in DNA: TGTGCCAGCAGCCAAGCAACGGGACAGGGCTACGAGCAGTACTTC. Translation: CASSQATGQGYEQYF.